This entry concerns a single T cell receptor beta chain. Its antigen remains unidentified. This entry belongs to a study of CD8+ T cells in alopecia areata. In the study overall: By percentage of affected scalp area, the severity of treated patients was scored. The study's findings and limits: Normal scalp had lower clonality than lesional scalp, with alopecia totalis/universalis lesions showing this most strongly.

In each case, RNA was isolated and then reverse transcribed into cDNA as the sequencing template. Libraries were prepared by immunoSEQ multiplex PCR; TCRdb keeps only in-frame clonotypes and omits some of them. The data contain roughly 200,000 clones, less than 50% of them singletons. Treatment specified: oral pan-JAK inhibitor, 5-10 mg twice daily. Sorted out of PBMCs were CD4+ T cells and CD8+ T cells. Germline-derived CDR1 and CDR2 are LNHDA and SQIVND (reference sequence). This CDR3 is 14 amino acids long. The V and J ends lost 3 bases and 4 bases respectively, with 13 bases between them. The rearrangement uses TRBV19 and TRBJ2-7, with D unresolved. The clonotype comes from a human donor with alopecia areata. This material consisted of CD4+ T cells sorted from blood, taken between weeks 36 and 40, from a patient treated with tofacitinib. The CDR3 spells CASSIPGSNYEQYF. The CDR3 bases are TGTGCCAGTAGTATCCCCGGGTCCAATTACGAGCAGTACTTC. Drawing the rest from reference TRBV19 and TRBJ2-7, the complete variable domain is DGGITQSPKYLFRKEGQNVTLSCEQNLNHDAMYWYRQDPGQGLRLIYYSQIVNDFQKGDIAEGYSVSREKKESFPLTVTSAQKNPTAFYLCASSIPGSNYEQYFGPGTRLTVT.